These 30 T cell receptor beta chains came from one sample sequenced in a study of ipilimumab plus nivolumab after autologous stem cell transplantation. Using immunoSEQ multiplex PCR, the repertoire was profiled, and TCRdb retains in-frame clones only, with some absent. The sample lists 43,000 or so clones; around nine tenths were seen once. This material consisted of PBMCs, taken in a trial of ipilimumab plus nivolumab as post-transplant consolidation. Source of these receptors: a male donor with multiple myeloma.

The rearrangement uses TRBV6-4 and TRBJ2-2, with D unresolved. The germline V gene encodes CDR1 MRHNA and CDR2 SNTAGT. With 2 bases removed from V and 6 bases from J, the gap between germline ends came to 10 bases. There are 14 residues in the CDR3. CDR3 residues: CASSDISFAGELFF. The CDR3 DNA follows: TGTGCCAGCAGTGACATCAGTTTCGCCGGGGAGCTGTTTTTT.

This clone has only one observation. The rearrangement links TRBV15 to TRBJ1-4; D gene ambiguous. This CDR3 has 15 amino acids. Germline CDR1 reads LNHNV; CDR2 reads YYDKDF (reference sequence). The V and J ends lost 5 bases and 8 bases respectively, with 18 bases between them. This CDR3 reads CATSLTRGRPEKLFF. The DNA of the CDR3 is TGTGCCACCAGCCTCACAAGAGGGCGACCCGAAAAACTGTTTTTT.

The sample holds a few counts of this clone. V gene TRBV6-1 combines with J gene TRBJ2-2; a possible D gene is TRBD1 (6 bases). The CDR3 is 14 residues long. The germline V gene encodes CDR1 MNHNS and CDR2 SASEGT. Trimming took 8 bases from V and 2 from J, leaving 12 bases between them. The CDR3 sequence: CASFDRLNTGELFF. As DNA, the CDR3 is TGTGCCAGCTTCGACAGGCTTAACACCGGGGAGCTGTTTTTT.

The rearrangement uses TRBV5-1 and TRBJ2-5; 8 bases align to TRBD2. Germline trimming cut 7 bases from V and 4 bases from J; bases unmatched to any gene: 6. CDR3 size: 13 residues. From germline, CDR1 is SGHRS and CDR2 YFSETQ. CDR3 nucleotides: TGCGCCAGCGGTACTAGCGGTGGAGAGACCCAGTACTTC. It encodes CASGTSGGETQYF. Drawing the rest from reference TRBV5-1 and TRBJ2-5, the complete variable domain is KAGVTQTPRYLIKTRGQQVTLSCSPISGHRSVSWYQQTPGQGLQFLFEYFSETQRNKGNFPGRFSGRQFSNSRSEMNVSTLELGDSALYLCASGTSGGETQYFGPGTRLLVL.

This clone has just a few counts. The CDR3 spells CASGEGLAGGGDTQYF. CDR3 bases: TGCGCCAGCGGCGAGGGACTAGCGGGAGGAGGCGATACGCAGTATTTT. The chain combines TRBV5-1 with TRBJ2-3, with 15 nucleotides matching TRBD2. The CDR3 consists of 16 residues. Germline trimming cut 7 bases from V and 6 bases from J; bases unmatched to any gene: 9. Germline V gene data show CDR1 as SGHRS and CDR2 as YFSETQ.

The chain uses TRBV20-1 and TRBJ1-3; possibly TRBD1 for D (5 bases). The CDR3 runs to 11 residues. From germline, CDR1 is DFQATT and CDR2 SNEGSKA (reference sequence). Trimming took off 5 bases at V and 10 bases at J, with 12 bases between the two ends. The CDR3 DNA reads TGCAGTGCTGGAAAAGGGGAGACCATATATTTT. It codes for CSAGKGETIYF.

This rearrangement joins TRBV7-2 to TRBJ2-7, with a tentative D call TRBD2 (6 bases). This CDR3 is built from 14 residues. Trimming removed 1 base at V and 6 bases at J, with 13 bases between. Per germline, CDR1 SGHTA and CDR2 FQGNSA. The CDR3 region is CASSLGGVVREQYF. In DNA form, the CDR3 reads TGTGCCAGCAGCTTAGGGGGGGTAGTCCGCGAGCAGTACTTC.

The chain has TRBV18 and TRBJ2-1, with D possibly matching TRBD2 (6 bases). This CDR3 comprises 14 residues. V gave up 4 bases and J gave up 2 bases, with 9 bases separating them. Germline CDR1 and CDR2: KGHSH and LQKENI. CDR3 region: CASSQRGTYNEQFF. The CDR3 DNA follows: TGTGCCAGCTCACAACGGGGGACCTACAATGAGCAGTTCTTC.

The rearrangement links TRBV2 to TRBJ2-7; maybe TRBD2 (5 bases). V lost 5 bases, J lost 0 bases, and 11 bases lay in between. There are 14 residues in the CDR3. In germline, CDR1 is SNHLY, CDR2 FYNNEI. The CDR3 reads CASSSGDASYEQYF. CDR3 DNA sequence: TGTGCCAGCAGTAGCGGCGACGCCTCCTACGAGCAGTACTTC.

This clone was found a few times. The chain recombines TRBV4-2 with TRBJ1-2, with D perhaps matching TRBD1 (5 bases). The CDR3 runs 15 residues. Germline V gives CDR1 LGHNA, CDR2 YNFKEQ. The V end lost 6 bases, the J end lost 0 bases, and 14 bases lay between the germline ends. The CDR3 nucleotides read TGTGCCAGCAGGGAAACAGGCCAAGCTAACTATGGCTACACCTTC. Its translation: CASRETGQANYGYTF.

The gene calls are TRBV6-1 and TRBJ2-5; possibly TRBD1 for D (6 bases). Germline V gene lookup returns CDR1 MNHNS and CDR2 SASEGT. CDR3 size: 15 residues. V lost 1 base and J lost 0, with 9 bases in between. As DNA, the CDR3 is TGTGCCAGCAGTGAAGGTGGGACATACCAAGAGACCCAGTACTTC. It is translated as CASSEGGTYQETQYF.

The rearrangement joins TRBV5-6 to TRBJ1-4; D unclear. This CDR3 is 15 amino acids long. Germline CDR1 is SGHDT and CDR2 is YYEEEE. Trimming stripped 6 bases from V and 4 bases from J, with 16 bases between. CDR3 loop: CASTFTGRNNEKLFF. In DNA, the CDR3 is TGTGCCAGCACCTTCACCGGACGTAATAATGAAAAACTGTTTTTT.

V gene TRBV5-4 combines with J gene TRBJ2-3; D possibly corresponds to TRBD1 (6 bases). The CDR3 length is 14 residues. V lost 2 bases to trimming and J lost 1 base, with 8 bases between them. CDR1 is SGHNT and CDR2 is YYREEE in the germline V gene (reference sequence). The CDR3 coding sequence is TGTGCCAGCAGCTTTGGACAGCGCACAGATACGCAGTATTTT. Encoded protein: CASSFGQRTDTQYF. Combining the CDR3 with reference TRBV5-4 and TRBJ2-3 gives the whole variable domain ETGVTQSPTHLIKTRGQQVTLRCSSQSGHNTVSWYQQALGQGPQFIFQYYREEENGRGNFPPRFSGLQFPNYSSELNVNALELDDSALYLCASSFGQRTDTQYFGPGTRLTVL.

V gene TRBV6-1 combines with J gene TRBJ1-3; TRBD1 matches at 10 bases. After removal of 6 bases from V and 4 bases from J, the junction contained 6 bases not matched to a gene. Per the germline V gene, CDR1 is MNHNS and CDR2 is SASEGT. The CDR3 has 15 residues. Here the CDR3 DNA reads TGTGCCAGCAGAACGGGACAGGGGCTAGGAAACACCATATATTTT. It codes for CASRTGQGLGNTIYF.

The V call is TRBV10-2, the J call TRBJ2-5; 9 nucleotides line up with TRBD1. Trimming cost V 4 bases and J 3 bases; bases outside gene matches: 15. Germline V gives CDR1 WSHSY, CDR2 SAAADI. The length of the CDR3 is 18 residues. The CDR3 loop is CASSGTAGTGRWEETQYF. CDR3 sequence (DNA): TGCGCCAGCAGTGGGACGGCCGGGACAGGGAGATGGGAAGAGACCCAGTACTTC.

In DNA, the CDR3 is TGTGCCAGCCGGGACAGAATTATGAACACTGAAGCTTTCTTT. It is translated as CASRDRIMNTEAFF. The rearrangement joins TRBV27 to TRBJ1-1; 7 bases match TRBD1. J was trimmed by 0 bases and V by 8 bases; bases with no gene match: 6. CDR1 and CDR2 (germline): MNHEY, SMNVEV (reference sequence). The CDR3 contains 14 residues.

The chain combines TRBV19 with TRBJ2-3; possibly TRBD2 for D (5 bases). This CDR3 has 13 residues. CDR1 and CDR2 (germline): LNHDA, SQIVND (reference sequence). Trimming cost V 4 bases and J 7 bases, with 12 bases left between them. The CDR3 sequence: CASSTYGLYTQYF. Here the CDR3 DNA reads TGTGCCAGTAGTACCTACGGACTTTATACGCAGTATTTT.

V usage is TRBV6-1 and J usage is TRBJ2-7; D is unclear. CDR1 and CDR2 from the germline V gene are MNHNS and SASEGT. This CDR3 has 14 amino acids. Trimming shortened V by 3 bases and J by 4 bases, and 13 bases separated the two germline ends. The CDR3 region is CASSDGDHYYEQYF. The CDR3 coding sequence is TGTGCCAGCAGTGATGGAGACCACTATTACGAGCAGTACTTC.

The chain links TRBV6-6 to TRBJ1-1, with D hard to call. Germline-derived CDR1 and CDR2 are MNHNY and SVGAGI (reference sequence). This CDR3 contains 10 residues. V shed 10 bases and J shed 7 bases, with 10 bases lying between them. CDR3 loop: CANKRYEAFF. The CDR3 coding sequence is TGTGCCAACAAGCGATATGAAGCTTTCTTT.

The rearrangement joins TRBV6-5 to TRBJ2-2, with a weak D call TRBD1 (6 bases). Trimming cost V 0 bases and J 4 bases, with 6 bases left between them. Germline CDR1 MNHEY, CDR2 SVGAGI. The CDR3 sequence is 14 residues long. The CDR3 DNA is TGTGCCAGCAGTTACTCAGGGGGCACCGGGGAGCTGTTTTTT. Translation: CASSYSGGTGELFF.

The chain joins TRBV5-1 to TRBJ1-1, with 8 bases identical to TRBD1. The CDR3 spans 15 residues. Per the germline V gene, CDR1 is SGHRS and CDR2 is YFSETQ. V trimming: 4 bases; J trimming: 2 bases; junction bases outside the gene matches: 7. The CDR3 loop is CASSPDRVVNTEAFF. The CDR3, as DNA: TGCGCCAGCAGCCCGGACAGGGTAGTTAACACTGAAGCTTTCTTT.

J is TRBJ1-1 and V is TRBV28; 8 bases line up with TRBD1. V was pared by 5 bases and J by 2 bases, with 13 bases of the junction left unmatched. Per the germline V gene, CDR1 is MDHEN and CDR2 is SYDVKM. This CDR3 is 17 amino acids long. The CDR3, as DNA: TGTGCCAGCAGTGACCAGGGGGCTCCGACGGTTAACACTGAAGCTTTCTTT. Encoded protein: CASSDQGAPTVNTEAFF.

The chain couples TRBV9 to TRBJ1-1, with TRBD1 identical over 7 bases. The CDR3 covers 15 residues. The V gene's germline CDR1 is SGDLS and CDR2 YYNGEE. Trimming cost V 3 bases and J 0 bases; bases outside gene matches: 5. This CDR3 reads CASSAQQGMNTEAFF. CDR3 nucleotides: TGTGCCAGCAGCGCCCAACAGGGGATGAACACTGAAGCTTTCTTT. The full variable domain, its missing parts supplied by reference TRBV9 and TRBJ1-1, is DSGVTQTPKHLITATGQRVTLRCSPRSGDLSVYWYQQSLDQGLQFLIQYYNGEERAKGNILERFSAQQFPDLHSELNLSSLELGDSALYFCASSAQQGMNTEAFFGQGTRLTVV.

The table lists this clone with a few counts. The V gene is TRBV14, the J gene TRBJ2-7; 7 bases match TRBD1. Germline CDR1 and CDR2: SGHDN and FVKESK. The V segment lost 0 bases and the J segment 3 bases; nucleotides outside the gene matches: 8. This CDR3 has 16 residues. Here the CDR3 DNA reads TGTGCCAGCAGCCAAGAGGGTTGGGCAGGGGGCTACGAGCAGTACTTC. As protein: CASSQEGWAGGYEQYF.

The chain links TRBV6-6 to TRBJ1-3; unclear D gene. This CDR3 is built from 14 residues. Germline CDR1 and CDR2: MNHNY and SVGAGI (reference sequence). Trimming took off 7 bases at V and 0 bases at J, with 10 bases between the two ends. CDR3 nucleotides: TGTGCCAGCACCCAAATAAGCTCTGGAAACACCATATATTTT. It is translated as CASTQISSGNTIYF.

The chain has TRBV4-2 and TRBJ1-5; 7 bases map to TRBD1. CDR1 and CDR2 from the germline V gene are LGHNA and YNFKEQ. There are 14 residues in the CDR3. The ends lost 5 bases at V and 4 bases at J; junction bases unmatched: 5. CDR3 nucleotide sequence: TGTGCCAGCAGCTCGCAGGGGGTTAATCAGCCCCAGCATTTT. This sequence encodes CASSSQGVNQPQHF.

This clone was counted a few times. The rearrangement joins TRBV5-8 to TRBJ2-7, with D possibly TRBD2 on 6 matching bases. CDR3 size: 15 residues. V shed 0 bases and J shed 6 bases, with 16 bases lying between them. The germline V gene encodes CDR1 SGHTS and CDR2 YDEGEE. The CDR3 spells CASSLGDLAAREQYF. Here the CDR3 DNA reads TGTGCCAGCAGCTTGGGGGATTTAGCGGCGCGCGAGCAGTACTTC. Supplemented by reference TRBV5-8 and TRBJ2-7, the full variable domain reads EAGVTQSPTHLIKTRGQQATLRCSPISGHTSVYWYQQALGLGLQFLLWYDEGEERNRGNFPPRFSGRQFPNYSSELNVNALELEDSALYLCASSLGDLAAREQYFGPGTRLTVT.

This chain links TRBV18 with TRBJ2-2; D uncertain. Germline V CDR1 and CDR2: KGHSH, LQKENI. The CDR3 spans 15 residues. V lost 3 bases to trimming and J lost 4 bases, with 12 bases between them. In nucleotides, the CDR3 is TGTGCCAGCTCACCTGTCCAGTGGGGCACCGGGGAGCTGTTTTTT. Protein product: CASSPVQWGTGELFF.

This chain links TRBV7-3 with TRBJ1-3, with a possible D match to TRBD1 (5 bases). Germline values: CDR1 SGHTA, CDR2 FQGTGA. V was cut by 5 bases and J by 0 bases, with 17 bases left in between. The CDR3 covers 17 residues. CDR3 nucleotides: TGTGCCAGCAGCCCGGGGGAGACAAGACACTCTGGAAACACCATATATTTT. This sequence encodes CASSPGETRHSGNTIYF. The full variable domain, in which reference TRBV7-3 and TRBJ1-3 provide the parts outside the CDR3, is GAGVSQTPSNKVTEKGKYVELRCDPISGHTALYWYRQSLGQGPEFLIYFQGTGAADDSGLPNDRFFAVRPEGSVSTLKIQRTERGDSAVYLCASSPGETRHSGNTIYFGEGSWLTVV.

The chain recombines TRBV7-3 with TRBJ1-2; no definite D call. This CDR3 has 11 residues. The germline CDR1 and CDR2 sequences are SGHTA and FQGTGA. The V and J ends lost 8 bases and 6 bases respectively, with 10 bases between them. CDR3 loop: CASLSVNGYTF. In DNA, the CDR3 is TGTGCCAGCCTCTCCGTAAATGGCTACACCTTC.